This T cell receptor (beta chain) was recovered during a study of vaccination effects on CD4 cells after COVID-19 (dated by TCRdb to the early 2020s). Turning to the overall study: Across the study, the median time from the second dose to post-vaccine sampling was 72 days (range 14 to 241). In both COVID-19 convalescent patients and infection-naive vaccine recipients, the study compared SARS-CoV-2 spike-specific CD4+ TCR repertoires from before mRNA vaccination with those from after it. A total of 10 COVID-19 convalescent patients and a handful of SARS-CoV-2-naive healthy vaccine recipients were included in the full study. The Oncomine TCR Beta short-read assay on an Illumina iSeq 100 was used to sequence cultures from other donors in the study.

Here V drops 6 bases and J drops 3 bases, and the junction holds 6 bases not matched to any gene. The CDR3 runs 15 residues from the cysteine to the phenylalanine. The CDR3 DNA has 45 bases and is translated from base 1. The germline V gene gives CDR1 as MNHEY and CDR2 as SVGAGI. In the ViraFEST assay, PBMC were stimulated with viral peptide pools, and TCR sequencing was then used to find antigen-specific CD4+ T cell clonotypes based on their expansion. After about 10 days of culture, CD4+ T cells were isolated with the EasySep CD4+ T cell isolation kit. Two doses of either the BNT162b2 or the mRNA-1273 mRNA SARS-CoV-2 vaccine were administered to participants. None of the healthy vaccine recipients had a prior SARS-CoV-2 infection, which was confirmed by nucleocapsid antibody tests that came back negative both before and after vaccination. A few million PBMC per well were cultured in IMDM with about 4.6% human AB serum, about 9.4 IU/ml IL-2 and gentamicin, plus 10 ug/ml peptides. Half of the culture medium was replaced with fresh IL-2-containing medium on days 3 and 7. Unless noted otherwise, every peptide stimulation condition was grown in triplicate wells. PBMC were separated from whole blood using Ficoll-Paque Plus gradient centrifugation and were then either cryopreserved at -140C or used fresh. Overlapping peptide pools spanned the spike proteins of SARS-CoV-2 and the common cold coronaviruses HCoV-NL63, HCoV-OC43 and HCoV-229E. The QIAamp micro DNA kit was used to extract genomic DNA from the cultured CD4+ T cells.

Receptors were amplified or captured by the immunoSEQ multiplex PCR assay. DNA from the cultured, isolated CD4+ T cells was subjected to TCR beta CDR3 sequencing. Per the original workflow: Non-productive TCR sequences were removed and reads were trimmed to the CDR3 region, keeping CDR3s of at least 7 amino acids. Antigen-specific clonotypes were identified using the MANAFEST web app by comparison of expansion in peptide wells against reference cultures. To count as positive, a clone had to show expansion at FDR<0.05 compared with the reference and with all other wells, an odds ratio above 5, and a frequency above 0.1% in two replicate wells. Cross-reactive clonotypes were defined as significantly expanded in SARS-CoV-2 spike wells and in at least one common cold coronavirus spike condition. CDR3 similarity was assessed by Levenshtein distance using the stringdist R package, and unrooted trees were constructed with ape in R 3.6.1. Not all clones reach the TCRdb copy of this immuneACCESS table, which keeps in-frame sequences only. Checked studies attribute under half of the gap to unresolved V genes and leave the rest unexplained. The V and J calls and clone size are taken from that table; D and trimming were inferred from the DNA. This sample lists approximately 70,000 clones; roughly 79% were detected once. The ten largest clones add up to roughly 0.94% of the sample.

Notes on this clone: Its antigen has not been determined. Base qualities are not at hand, and no much larger clone is one base apart.

Broad study findings and their caveats: Limitations of the study were the small number of convalescent patients and the absence of early post-infection timepoints. Both infection-induced and vaccine-induced clones contracted markedly at late post-vaccination timepoints, which is consistent with waning T cell responses. Among healthy vaccine recipients, nearly all vaccine-induced clones were SARS-CoV-2 mono-reactive, and only 1 of 255 was cross-reactive with common cold coronaviruses.

The TCR was taken from a human donor who received a COVID-19 vaccine. The V gene is TRBV6-5 and the J gene is TRBJ1-2, and 11 junctional nucleotides match TRBD1. Source: CD4+ T cells from PBMCs cultured with HCoV-OC43 spike peptides, taken after COVID-19 vaccination. Taken with the paper, the label for cell subset or site translates to: HCoV-OC43 spike overlapping peptide pool stimulation. The DNA reads as follows: TGTGCCAGCAGGCCCGGACAGGGGGCCGACTATGGCTACACCTTC. Its protein product is CASRPGQGADYGYTF.